This passage covers 25 T cell receptor beta chains from one sample sequenced in a study of T cell changes during pregnancy in multiple sclerosis. Sequenced by immunoSEQ multiplex PCR; TCRdb stores in-frame clones only, minus some. The sample comprises some 80,000 clones, around 93% of which are singletons, and about 2.5% rests with the top ten. The specimen comprised peripheral blood, sampled in the third trimester of pregnancy. These receptors came from a female donor with multiple sclerosis, enrolled in a pregnancy study.

A few counts support this clone. This chain joins TRBV6-5 and TRBJ2-7; 8 nucleotides match TRBD1. The CDR3 has 12 amino acids. Germline CDR1 MNHEY, CDR2 SVGAGI. The V segment lost 6 bases and the J segment 4 bases; nucleotides outside the gene matches: 2. CDR3 sequence (DNA): TGTGCCAGCAGCGACAGGGGATACGAGCAGTACTTC. Amino acid sequence: CASSDRGYEQYF.

As DNA, the CDR3 is TGTGCCAGCAGCTACGGGACAATCAATGAGCAGTTCTTC. It is translated as CASSYGTINEQFF. The chain carries TRBV5-5 and TRBJ2-1; possibly TRBD1 for D (6 bases). This CDR3 is 13 amino acids long. CDR1 is SGHKS and CDR2 is YYEKEE in the germline V gene (reference sequence). V lost 3 bases and J lost 6, with 10 bases in between.

DNA of the CDR3: TGTGCCTGGAGTGTAAGCCTACCGAACACCGGGGAGCTGTTTTTT. Its translation is CAWSVSLPNTGELFF. The chain uses TRBV30 and TRBJ2-2, with D hard to call. Germline V gives CDR1 GTSNPN, CDR2 SVGIG (reference sequence). V dropped 0 bases and J dropped 0 bases, with 8 bases sitting between them. This CDR3 is 15 amino acids long.

The chain carries TRBV4-1 and TRBJ1-2; 7 bases are shared with TRBD1. CDR1 and CDR2 from the germline V gene are MGHRA and YSYEKL. J gave up 6 bases and V 5 bases, and 6 bases lay outside the gene matches. This CDR3 comprises 13 residues. CDR3 in DNA: TGCGCCAGCAGCTTGACAGGGTTCGATGGCTACACCTTC. The encoded protein is CASSLTGFDGYTF.

The V gene is TRBV5-1, the J gene TRBJ2-5; D remains unclear. Per the germline V gene, CDR1 is SGHRS and CDR2 is YFSETQ. The CDR3 contains 14 residues. The V and J ends lost 3 bases and 5 bases respectively, with 14 bases between them. The DNA for the CDR3 is TGCGCCAGCAGCTCTATTCCTCCCTCGGAGACCCAGTACTTC. Translating gives CASSSIPPSETQYF.

This chain connects TRBV19 to TRBJ2-3, with 9 bases matching TRBD2. The CDR3 runs 14 residues. V gave up 4 bases and J gave up 3 bases; unmatched junction bases: 2. Per the germline V gene, CDR1 is LNHDA and CDR2 is SQIVND (reference sequence). In DNA form, the CDR3 reads TGTGCCAGTAGTACTAGCGGGGCGACAGATACGCAGTATTTT. This codes for CASSTSGATDTQYF.

V and J are TRBV6-6 and TRBJ2-7, with D perhaps TRBD1 (6 bases). The germline CDR1 and CDR2 sequences are MNHNY and SVGAGI (reference sequence). V was clipped by 5 bases and J by 3 bases, with 8 bases between them. The CDR3 consists of 12 residues. In DNA form, the CDR3 reads TGTGCCAGCAGTAAACAGGGCTACGAGCAGTACTTC. Its translation: CASSKQGYEQYF.

The chain joins TRBV6-5 to TRBJ2-3; no clear D gene. This CDR3 has 13 residues. CDR1 is MNHEY, CDR2 SVGAGI, per germline. V was cut by 0 bases and J by 6 bases, with 7 bases left in between. The CDR3 DNA is TGTGCCAGCAGTTACTCTCGGCGGGATACGCAGTATTTT. The encoded protein is CASSYSRRDTQYF.

For the CDR3, the DNA is TGTGCCAGCAGAACCGGGGGGAGGTACACTGAAGCTTTCTTT. This translates into CASRTGGRYTEAFF. V is TRBV6-5 and J is TRBJ1-1; a possible D gene is TRBD1 (5 bases). V lost 6 bases and J 3 bases, leaving 14 bases between the germline ends. The CDR3 sequence is 14 residues long. Germline CDR1 and CDR2: MNHEY and SVGAGI.

The chain is built from TRBV7-2 and TRBJ1-6; 12 bases are a match to TRBD1. J lost 8 bases, V lost 4 bases, and 3 bases had no gene match. CDR1 is SGHTA and CDR2 is FQGNSA in the germline V gene. The CDR3 contains 15 residues. CDR3 sequence: CASSSGQGAYSPLHF. In DNA form, the CDR3 reads TGTGCCAGCAGCTCGGGACAGGGGGCATATTCACCCCTCCACTTT.

The chain recombines TRBV5-4 with TRBJ2-5, with 8 nucleotides matching TRBD1. CDR1 and CDR2 (germline): SGHNT, YYREEE (reference sequence). The CDR3 runs to 18 residues. V shed 4 bases, J shed 2 bases, and the junction held 16 bases outside the gene matches. CDR3 sequence reads: CASSRTGNRKLGQETQYF. The CDR3 DNA reads TGTGCCAGCAGCCGGACAGGGAACCGGAAACTAGGTCAAGAGACCCAGTACTTC.

J is TRBJ2-2 and V is TRBV19; no reliable D call. Germline V gene sequence: CDR1 LNHDA, CDR2 SQIVND (reference sequence). V lost 8 bases to trimming and J lost 6 bases, with 10 bases between them. The CDR3 covers 12 residues. CDR3 sequence (DNA): TGTGCCAGTGAAGATTGGCCCGGGGAGCTGTTTTTT. It codes for CASEDWPGELFF.

The chain links TRBV11-1 to TRBJ2-2; no clear D gene. Germline V gene sequence: CDR1 SGHAT, CDR2 FQDESV (reference sequence). The CDR3 totals 12 residues. Trimming took 5 bases from V and 4 from J, leaving 5 bases between them. DNA for the CDR3: TGTGCCAGCAGCACTTCCACCGGGGAGCTGTTTTTT. Translation: CASSTSTGELFF.

The V and J genes are TRBV5-1 and TRBJ2-7; 9 bases agree with TRBD1. Per germline, CDR1 SGHRS and CDR2 YFSETQ. With 0 bases clipped from V and 2 bases from J, the junction kept 3 bases outside the gene matches. The CDR3 runs to 15 residues. DNA of the CDR3: TGCGCCAGCAGCTTGGAAGGACAGGGGACCTACGAGCAGTACTTC. Encoded protein: CASSLEGQGTYEQYF.

This clone is a singleton in its sample. The chain couples TRBV5-6 to TRBJ1-1, with D possibly matching TRBD1 (5 bases). The CDR3 extends over 17 amino acids. V lost 2 bases to trimming and J lost 2 bases, with 19 bases between them. Germline-derived CDR1 and CDR2 are SGHDT and YYEEEE. The CDR3 region is CASSLLTLSWTNTEAFF. CDR3 coding DNA: TGTGCCAGCAGCTTATTAACCCTGTCCTGGACAAACACTGAAGCTTTCTTT.

The gene calls are TRBV15 and TRBJ2-1, with D tentatively TRBD2 (5 bases). CDR1 LNHNV and CDR2 YYDKDF come from the germline V gene (reference sequence). The V and J ends lost 0 bases and 7 bases respectively, with 7 bases between them. The CDR3 is 13 residues long. CDR3 region: CATSRDRRNEQFF. The CDR3 nucleotides read TGTGCCACCAGCAGAGATCGGAGGAATGAGCAGTTCTTC.

Notes on this clone: The same CDR3 is also encoded by other DNA sequences in this sample. The V gene is TRBV5-6, the J gene TRBJ1-6, with TRBD1 identical over 8 bases. V was clipped by 2 bases and J by 6 bases; unmatched bases: 1. In germline, CDR1 is SGHDT, CDR2 YYEEEE. This CDR3 has 14 residues. For the CDR3, the DNA is TGTGCCAGCAGCTTTGGACAGGGTAATTCACCCCTCCACTTT. Protein product: CASSFGQGNSPLHF.

The chain employs TRBV9 and TRBJ2-1; 9 nucleotides line up with TRBD2. The length of the CDR3 is 18 residues. CDR1 is SGDLS, CDR2 YYNGEE, per germline. V lost 0 bases to trimming and J lost 4 bases; unmatched junction nucleotides: 11. The CDR3 nucleotides read TGTGCCAGCAGCGTAGTTAGCGGGGGTGCGGTACCGTACAATGAGCAGTTCTTC. It encodes CASSVVSGGAVPYNEQFF.

The chain joins TRBV13 to TRBJ1-4; the match to TRBD1 covers 8 bases. Losses at the gene ends were 5 bases for V and 6 bases for J; bases not matched to a gene: 8. From germline, CDR1 is PRHDT and CDR2 FYEKMQ (reference sequence). This CDR3 is 15 amino acids long. CDR3 amino acids: CASSLQGAGYEKLFF. In DNA, the CDR3 is TGTGCCAGCAGCCTGCAGGGGGCAGGATATGAAAAACTGTTTTTT.

The V gene is TRBV7-3, the J gene TRBJ1-2; TRBD1 matches at 9 bases. Looked up from germline, CDR1 is SGHTA and CDR2 is FQGTGA. With 5 bases clipped from V and 4 bases from J, the junction kept 11 bases outside the gene matches. CDR3 length: 16 residues. CDR3 bases: TGTGCCAGCAGCCCGAGTCCCGGGACAGGGATCTATGGCTACACCTTC. Residues: CASSPSPGTGIYGYTF.

This sequence joins TRBV7-9 and TRBJ2-3, with D tentatively TRBD1 (7 bases). Germline CDR1 reads SEHNR; CDR2 reads FQNEAQ (reference sequence). Trimming stripped 4 bases from V and 9 bases from J, with 20 bases between. The CDR3 sequence is 15 residues long. CDR3 nucleotides: TGTGCCAGCAGCTCAGTCAGGGGGGTTTGGGGGACGCAGTATTTT. Protein sequence: CASSSVRGVWGTQYF.

The chain couples TRBV15 to TRBJ2-7, with 11 bases identical to TRBD2. The CDR3 covers 15 residues. V lost 0 bases to trimming and J lost 5 bases; unmatched junction nucleotides: 3. The germline V gene has CDR1 LNHNV and CDR2 YYDKDF (reference sequence). DNA of the CDR3: TGTGCCACCAGCAGAGAGGCTAGCGGGGGGCACGAGCAGTACTTC. Protein: CATSREASGGHEQYF.

CDR3 in DNA: TGTGCCAGCAGCCAAGTCTCCGGGACTAGGGGCGAGCAGTTCTTC. Translation gives CASSQVSGTRGEQFF. The chain uses TRBV4-2 and TRBJ2-1; 8 bases are shared with TRBD2. The V gene's germline CDR1 is LGHNA and CDR2 YNFKEQ. The junction had 9 bases not matched to a gene; V was cut back by 1 base and J by 10 bases. The CDR3 loop spans 15 amino acids.

The genes are TRBV30 and TRBJ2-3, with 7 bases fitting TRBD2. CDR1 and CDR2 from the germline V gene are GTSNPN and SVGIG (reference sequence). Unmatched junction bases numbered 6, after V lost 1 base and J lost 2 bases. The CDR3 length is 15 residues. The CDR3 sequence is CAWSEWEGFTDTQYF. CDR3 nucleotides: TGTGCCTGGAGTGAGTGGGAGGGTTTCACAGATACGCAGTATTTT.

The chain uses TRBV27 and TRBJ1-2, with 8 bases matching TRBD1. This CDR3 is 15 amino acids long. V lost 5 bases, J lost 7 bases, and 12 bases stayed unmatched. Germline V gene data show CDR1 as MNHEY and CDR2 as SMNVEV (reference sequence). CDR3 sequence reads: CASSTGQGRVGGYTF. The CDR3 DNA is TGTGCCAGCAGTACCGGACAGGGAAGGGTCGGTGGCTACACCTTC.